This entry lists 26 T cell receptor beta chains sequenced from one sample in a study of blood T cell repertoires in COVID-19. Here immunoSEQ multiplex PCR was the method, and the copy in TCRdb shows in-frame clones only, minus some. The data show 100,000 or so clones, roughly 90% seen once. Source material: peripheral blood. These receptors were collected from a woman aged 50 to 60 with COVID-19, enrolled during active disease.

The chain recombines TRBV6-5 with TRBJ2-2; 10 nucleotides line up with TRBD1. The CDR3 is 15 residues long. J lost 8 bases, V lost 1 base, and 4 bases had no gene match. Germline CDR1 is MNHEY and CDR2 is SVGAGI. CDR3 nucleotide sequence: TGTGCCAGCAGTTACTTCGGGACAGGGGTTGGGGAGCTGTTTTTT. It translates to CASSYFGTGVGELFF.

The CDR3 sequence is CASSVSPSGTGAYEQYF. The CDR3 region has the DNA TGTGCCAGCAGTGTTTCTCCTTCCGGGACAGGGGCCTACGAGCAGTACTTC. The chain combines TRBV6-1 with TRBJ2-7; 10 bases map to TRBD1. Germline values: CDR1 MNHNS, CDR2 SASEGT. J was trimmed by 2 bases and V by 4 bases; bases with no gene match: 11. CDR3 size: 17 residues.

The chain employs TRBV7-3 and TRBJ2-5; D is perhaps TRBD1 (5 bases). Trimming took off 1 base at V and 3 bases at J, with 12 bases between the two ends. From germline, CDR1 is SGHTA and CDR2 FQGTGA. This CDR3 is built from 15 residues. The CDR3 is CASSLKGKGKETQYF. For the CDR3, the DNA is TGTGCCAGCAGCTTAAAGGGGAAGGGGAAAGAGACCCAGTACTTC.

The chain combines TRBV5-1 with TRBJ1-1, with 11 nucleotides matching TRBD1. The V gene end was trimmed by 3 bases and the J gene end by 4 bases; junction bases not matched to a gene: 5. The germline V gene has CDR1 SGHRS and CDR2 YFSETQ. The CDR3 is 15 residues long. The CDR3 sequence: CASSSGQGGFTEAFF. The CDR3 DNA is TGCGCCAGCAGCTCGGGACAGGGGGGGTTCACTGAAGCTTTCTTT.

The chain couples TRBV5-1 to TRBJ1-2; TRBD1 aligns across 7 bases. CDR3 length equals 15 residues. Looked up from germline, CDR1 is SGHRS and CDR2 is YFSETQ. Germline trimming cut 3 bases from V and 0 bases from J; bases unmatched to any gene: 5. The CDR3 here is CASSSGQAPNYGYTF. DNA for the CDR3: TGCGCCAGCAGCTCAGGACAGGCTCCTAACTATGGCTACACCTTC.

This chain joins TRBV12-3 or TRBV12-4 and TRBJ1-6; the D is unclear. CDR3 length: 13 amino acids. Between the trimmed V and J ends, which lost 2 bases and 8 bases, there was a span of 7 bases. The DNA of the CDR3 is TGTGCCAGCAGTTTATCTGAGGATTCACCCCTCCACTTT. Its translation is CASSLSEDSPLHF.

J is TRBJ2-3 and V is TRBV9, with D perhaps matching TRBD1 (5 bases). The V gene lost 0 bases and the J gene lost 0 bases, with 11 bases spanning the gap. CDR3 length equals 16 residues. The germline CDR1 and CDR2 sequences are SGDLS and YYNGEE. This CDR3 is CASSVGPGQSTDTQYF. In DNA, the CDR3 is TGTGCCAGCAGCGTAGGCCCAGGGCAAAGCACAGATACGCAGTATTTT.

A single count supports this clone. The V call is TRBV5-1, the J call TRBJ2-5, with D possibly TRBD2 on 5 matching bases. CDR3 length: 14 amino acids. V lost 0 bases to trimming and J lost 1 base, with 7 bases between them. CDR1 SGHRS and CDR2 YFSETQ come from the germline V gene. CDR3 amino acids: CASSLGGSQETQYF. The CDR3 bases are TGCGCCAGCAGCTTGGGAGGGTCCCAAGAGACCCAGTACTTC.

The chain recombines TRBV2 with TRBJ1-2; perhaps TRBD1 as D (6 bases). The germline gives CDR1 SNHLY, CDR2 FYNNEI. CDR3 size: 17 residues. V was pared by 2 bases and J by 1 base, with 17 bases between. The CDR3 sequence is CASSETATGVFNYGYTF. The CDR3 coding sequence is TGTGCCAGCAGTGAAACGGCGACAGGAGTCTTTAACTATGGCTACACCTTC. The full variable domain, its missing parts supplied by reference TRBV2 and TRBJ1-2, is EPEVTQTPSHQVTQMGQEVILRCVPISNHLYFYWYRQILGQKVEFLVSFYNNEISEKSEIFDDQFSVERPDGSNFTLKIRSTKLEDSAMYFCASSETATGVFNYGYTFGSGTRLTVV.

The chain couples TRBV20-1 to TRBJ2-7; 13 nucleotides match TRBD2. There are 18 residues in the CDR3. In germline, CDR1 is DFQATT, CDR2 SNEGSKA (reference sequence). V lost 3 bases, J lost 4 bases, and 15 bases stayed unmatched. CDR3 bases: TGCAGTGCTAGTCCGCCCCCGGGACTAGCGGGGCTGGGGTACGAGCAGTACTTC. Encoded protein: CSASPPPGLAGLGYEQYF.

This clone has a single count. The chain joins TRBV2 to TRBJ1-6, with 9 bases that match TRBD1. Looked up from germline, CDR1 is SNHLY and CDR2 is FYNNEI. The V gene end was trimmed by 7 bases and the J gene end by 10 bases; junction bases not matched to a gene: 8. The CDR3 has 14 amino acids. The CDR3 reads CASNSGTGYSPLHF. In nucleotides, the CDR3 is TGTGCCAGCAATTCCGGGACAGGGTACTCACCCCTCCACTTT.

The V and J genes are TRBV14 and TRBJ1-2; TRBD1 matches at 10 bases. V lost 2 bases, J lost 6 bases, and 3 bases stayed unmatched. CDR1 and CDR2 from the germline V gene are SGHDN and FVKESK. The CDR3 length is 14 residues. CDR3 protein: CASSQRGQGDGYTF. CDR3 DNA sequence: TGTGCCAGCAGCCAAAGAGGACAGGGGGATGGCTACACCTTC.

The chain is built from TRBV30 and TRBJ2-1; 7 bases fit TRBD2. Germline-derived CDR1 and CDR2 are GTSNPN and SVGIG (reference sequence). There are 14 residues in the CDR3. J was trimmed by 1 base and V by 7 bases; bases with no gene match: 7. The CDR3 here is CAFWEGGSYNEQFF. The CDR3 DNA sequence: TGTGCCTTTTGGGAGGGAGGATCCTACAATGAGCAGTTCTTC. Supplemented by reference TRBV30 and TRBJ2-1, the full variable domain reads SQTIHQWPATLVQPVGSPLSLECTVEGTSNPNLYWYRQAAGRGLQLLFYSVGIGQISSEVPQNLSASRPQDRQFILSSKKLLLSDSGFYLCAFWEGGSYNEQFFGPGTRLTVL.

This chain joins TRBV28 and TRBJ2-1, with 12 bases lining up with TRBD2. The junction had 5 bases not matched to a gene; V was cut back by 2 bases and J by 3 bases. This CDR3 comprises 17 residues. Germline V gene data show CDR1 as MDHEN and CDR2 as SYDVKM. The CDR3: CASSLGTTSGGYNEQFF. The CDR3 coding sequence is TGTGCCAGCAGTTTAGGGACGACTAGCGGGGGCTACAATGAGCAGTTCTTC. Using reference TRBV28 and TRBJ2-1 for the parts outside the CDR3, the full variable domain is DVKVTQSSRYLVKRTGEKVFLECVQDMDHENMFWYRQDPGLGLRLIYFSYDVKMKEKGDIPEGYSVSREKKERFSLILESASTNQTSMYLCASSLGTTSGGYNEQFFGPGTRLTVL.

The chain employs TRBV5-1 and TRBJ2-1; 12 nucleotides match TRBD2. Losses at the gene ends were 5 bases for V and 0 bases for J; bases not matched to a gene: 3. This CDR3 region has 16 residues. CDR1 is SGHRS and CDR2 is YFSETQ in the germline V gene. The CDR3 region is CASRRTSGDSYNEQFF. Written as DNA, the CDR3 is TGCGCCAGCAGGAGGACTAGCGGGGACTCCTACAATGAGCAGTTCTTC.

The chain has TRBV9 and TRBJ1-4, with TRBD1 as a possible D gene (6 bases). Trimming pared 0 bases from V and 0 bases from J, leaving 6 bases between. CDR3 size: 15 residues. The V gene's germline CDR1 is SGDLS and CDR2 YYNGEE. The CDR3 spells CASSVAGATNEKLFF. CDR3 in DNA: TGTGCCAGCAGCGTAGCAGGGGCAACTAATGAAAAACTGTTTTTT.

The V gene is TRBV6-2 or TRBV6-3, the J gene TRBJ2-7; no reliable D call. Germline V gene data show CDR1 as MNHEY and CDR2 as SVGEGT. V lost 5 bases, J lost 3 bases, and 8 bases lay in between. CDR3 length equals 12 residues. CDR3 in amino acids: CASSDTYYEQYF. DNA for the CDR3: TGTGCCAGCAGTGACACATACTACGAGCAGTACTTC.

The chain recombines TRBV29-1 with TRBJ2-7; 15 bases align to TRBD2. Trimming removed 6 bases from V and 0 bases from J; junction bases left unmatched: 6. The CDR3 runs 16 residues. Germline V lookup: CDR1 SQVTM, CDR2 ANQGSEA. The CDR3 DNA reads TGCAGCGTGTGGACTAGCGGGGGGGCAACCTCCTACGAGCAGTACTTC. It yields the protein CSVWTSGGATSYEQYF.

V and J are TRBV30 and TRBJ1-1, with D possibly matching TRBD1 (6 bases). This CDR3 comprises 11 residues. With 1 base removed from V and 6 bases from J, the gap between germline ends came to 6 bases. Looked up from germline, CDR1 is GTSNPN and CDR2 is SVGIG (reference sequence). This CDR3 is CAWSEGAEAFF. As DNA, the CDR3 is TGTGCCTGGAGTGAGGGGGCTGAAGCTTTCTTT.

J is TRBJ2-2 and V is TRBV7-2; 7 bases are a match to TRBD1. Trimming removed 6 bases from V and 0 bases from J; junction bases left unmatched: 4. The CDR3 is 15 amino acids. Germline V CDR1 and CDR2: SGHTA, FQGNSA. The chain's CDR3 is CASRTGTANTGELFF. CDR3 nucleotide sequence: TGTGCCAGCAGAACAGGGACAGCGAACACCGGGGAGCTGTTTTTT.

The V and J genes are TRBV29-1 and TRBJ1-1; 10 nucleotides match TRBD1. Trimming took 4 bases from V and 3 from J; bases not matched to a gene: 2. Per germline, CDR1 SQVTM and CDR2 ANQGSEA. The CDR3 extends over 13 amino acids. In nucleotides, the CDR3 is TGCAGCGTTGGACAGGGGGCGGACACTGAAGCTTTCTTT. This gives the protein CSVGQGADTEAFF.

The rearrangement links TRBV2 to TRBJ1-2; possibly TRBD1 for D (5 bases). The CDR3 runs 11 residues. Per germline, CDR1 SNHLY and CDR2 FYNNEI. Trimming stripped 10 bases from V and 7 bases from J, with 13 bases between. CDR3 in DNA: TGTGCCAATAGGGGAGGGATTGGCTACACCTTC. Amino acid sequence: CANRGGIGYTF. Using reference TRBV2 and TRBJ1-2 for the parts outside the CDR3, the full variable domain is EPEVTQTPSHQVTQMGQEVILRCVPISNHLYFYWYRQILGQKVEFLVSFYNNEISEKSEIFDDQFSVERPDGSNFTLKIRSTKLEDSAMYFCANRGGIGYTFGSGTRLTVV.

This chain joins TRBV30 and TRBJ2-3, with 15 nucleotides matching TRBD2. The CDR3 runs to 13 residues. Germline CDR1 GTSNPN, CDR2 SVGIG (reference sequence). Written as DNA, the CDR3 is TGTGCTGGGACTAGCGGGGGGTTGGATACGCAGTATTTT. Amino acid sequence: CAGTSGGLDTQYF.

The chain is built from TRBV11-2 and TRBJ2-3; 9 nucleotides align to TRBD2. V trimming: 5 bases; J trimming: 6 bases; junction bases outside the gene matches: 9. CDR3 size: 15 residues. CDR1 and CDR2 (germline): SGHAT, FQNNGV. The CDR3 DNA reads TGTGCCAGCAGCGGCGGGGGGACTAGCAGCGATACGCAGTATTTT. This translates into CASSGGGTSSDTQYF.

The rearrangement joins TRBV3-1 (or the pseudogene TRBV3-2) to TRBJ2-1; 9 positions match TRBD2. This CDR3 comprises 18 residues. CDR1 and CDR2 (germline): LGHDT, YNNKEL (reference sequence). With 4 bases clipped from V and 0 bases from J, the junction kept 10 bases outside the gene matches. The CDR3 coding sequence is TGTGCCAGCAGCCCGGGACCCAGCGGGGGGAACTCCTACAATGAGCAGTTCTTC. Its protein is CASSPGPSGGNSYNEQFF.

The chain combines TRBV5-5 with TRBJ1-1; TRBD1 agrees at 8 bases. The CDR3 extends over 11 amino acids. Germline CDR1 is SGHKS and CDR2 is YYEKEE (reference sequence). Losses at the gene ends were 4 bases for V and 11 bases for J; bases not matched to a gene: 4. This CDR3 reads CASSEDRVAFF. The CDR3 DNA follows: TGTGCCAGCAGCGAGGACAGGGTGGCTTTCTTT. Drawing the rest from reference TRBV5-5 and TRBJ1-1, the complete variable domain is DAGVTQSPTHLIKTRGQQVTLRCSPISGHKSVSWYQQVLGQGPQFIFQYYEKEERGRGNFPDRFSARQFPNYSSELNVNALLLGDSALYLCASSEDRVAFFGQGTRLTVV.